Listed below are T cell receptor beta chains from one sample, sequenced in a study of cytomegalovirus exposure and HLA in healthy donors. The protocol was immunoSEQ multiplex PCR, while the TCRdb copy is restricted to in-frame clones and leaves out a portion. The profile shows roughly 130,000 clones, approximately 84% of them singletons. The material sequenced was PBMCs. The receptors were gathered from a woman aged 30 to 39 in good health and CMV-seronegative. Each CDR3 is given with its conserved first and last residue. Fields, in order: V gene, clone size, D gene, J gene, CDR3 protein, CDR3 DNA. A D gene is named only where the DNA matches it firmly. Clone size is given for some rows only: seen once, a few or many times, or a class if the clone is expanded.

V: TRBV6-5
size: .
D: TRBD1
J: TRBJ2-1
CDR3: CASSFTDRDNEQFF
DNA: TGTGCCAGCAGTTTTACGGACAGGGACAATGAGCAGTTCTTC

V: TRBV19
size: .
D: .
J: TRBJ1-5
CDR3: CASSTDRPRSNQPQHF
DNA: TGTGCCAGTAGTACAGACAGACCCAGGAGCAATCAGCCCCAGCATTTT

V: TRBV7-3
size: .
D: TRBD1
J: TRBJ1-1
CDR3: CASSLTDRTAEAFF
DNA: TGTGCCAGCAGCTTAACGGACAGGACGGCTGAAGCTTTCTTT

V: TRBV6-6
size: .
D: TRBD1
J: TRBJ2-7
CDR3: CASRTGTKQYF
DNA: TGTGCCAGCAGGACAGGGACGAAGCAGTACTTC

V: TRBV6-1
size: .
D: .
J: TRBJ1-1
CDR3: CASPMEGEAFF
DNA: TGTGCCAGCCCGATGGAGGGTGAAGCTTTCTTT

V: TRBV7-2
size: .
D: .
J: TRBJ2-7
CDR3: CASSYLLEQYF
DNA: TGTGCCAGCAGCTACCTACTCGAGCAGTACTTC

V: TRBV6-1
size: .
D: .
J: TRBJ1-5
CDR3: CASSEENNQPQHF
DNA: TGTGCCAGCAGTGAGGAGAACAATCAGCCCCAACATTTT

V: TRBV28
size: few
D: .
J: TRBJ1-2
CDR3: CASSLQGSYGYTF
DNA: TGTGCCAGCAGCCTACAGGGTAGTTATGGCTACACCTTC

V: TRBV5-6
size: .
D: .
J: TRBJ1-1
CDR3: CASSFGGGTEAFF
DNA: TGTGCCAGCAGCTTTGGGGGGGGCACTGAAGCTTTCTTT

V: TRBV5-4
size: .
D: .
J: TRBJ2-6
CDR3: CASSKRIQGAGSGANVLTF
DNA: TGTGCCAGCAGCAAACGGATACAGGGTGCGGGCTCTGGGGCCAACGTCCTGACTTTC

V: TRBV5-1
size: .
D: TRBD1
J: TRBJ2-3
CDR3: CASTQGDISTDTQYF
DNA: TGCGCCAGCACCCAGGGGGATATTAGCACAGATACGCAGTATTTT

V: TRBV18
size: .
D: .
J: TRBJ2-5
CDR3: CASSPPPGKQETQYF
DNA: TGTGCCAGCTCACCACCCCCCGGGAAGCAAGAGACCCAGTACTTC

V: TRBV28
size: .
D: TRBD2
J: TRBJ2-3
CDR3: CASIAGDRYYTDTQYF
DNA: TGTGCCAGCATAGCGGGGGACCGATACTACACAGATACGCAGTATTTT

V: TRBV9
size: .
D: TRBD1
J: TRBJ1-6
CDR3: CASSLGGGAGSPLHF
DNA: TGTGCCAGCAGCTTAGGAGGGGGCGCCGGGTCACCCCTCCACTTT

V: TRBV6-1
size: few
D: .
J: TRBJ2-2
CDR3: CASSDVWGPTNTGELFF
DNA: TGTGCCAGCAGTGACGTTTGGGGCCCAACGAACACCGGGGAGCTGTTTTTT

V: TRBV2
size: once
D: TRBD1
J: TRBJ2-7
CDR3: CASSQAGGFLIYEQYF
DNA: TGTGCCAGCAGCCAAGCAGGGGGCTTTTTGATTTACGAGCAGTACTTC

V: TRBV28
size: .
D: TRBD1
J: TRBJ1-2
CDR3: CATLGQNYGYTF
DNA: TGTGCCACCCTGGGACAGAACTATGGCTACACCTTC

V: TRBV2
size: .
D: TRBD2
J: TRBJ2-7
CDR3: CASSNSGGADEQYF
DNA: TGTGCCAGCAGTAATAGCGGGGGGGCCGACGAGCAGTACTTC

V: TRBV5-1
size: .
D: TRBD1
J: TRBJ2-2
CDR3: CASSLDGTEITGELFF
DNA: TGCGCCAGCAGCTTGGATGGGACAGAGATCACCGGGGAGCTGTTTTTT

V: TRBV30
size: .
D: .
J: TRBJ1-2
CDR3: CAWQGLYGYTF
DNA: TGTGCCTGGCAGGGGCTCTATGGCTACACCTTC

V: TRBV4-3
size: .
D: TRBD1
J: TRBJ1-1
CDR3: CASSQQQGATEAFF
DNA: TGCGCCAGCAGCCAACAACAGGGGGCCACTGAAGCTTTCTTT

V: TRBV7-3
size: .
D: .
J: TRBJ1-4
CDR3: CASSEMAGSNEKLFF
DNA: TGTGCCAGCAGCGAGATGGCAGGTTCTAATGAAAAACTGTTTTTT

V: TRBV7-2
size: .
D: .
J: TRBJ2-7
CDR3: CASSPRGFEQYF
DNA: TGTGCCAGCAGCCCCCGGGGGTTCGAGCAGTACTTC

V: TRBV7-3
size: .
D: .
J: TRBJ1-2
CDR3: CASSLDGAVLSGYTF
DNA: TGTGCCAGCAGCTTAGATGGGGCAGTCCTCTCTGGCTACACCTTC

V: TRBV15
size: few
D: .
J: TRBJ2-5
CDR3: CATSRVLTRQETQYF
DNA: TGTGCCACCAGCAGAGTACTAACAAGACAAGAGACCCAGTACTTC

V: TRBV6-5
size: .
D: .
J: TRBJ2-5
CDR3: CASSYSGLMGPQYF
DNA: TGTGCCAGCAGTTACTCGGGACTCATGGGCCCCCAGTACTTC

V: TRBV9
size: .
D: TRBD1
J: TRBJ1-4
CDR3: CASSSRDSAGEKLFF
DNA: TGTGCCAGCAGCTCGCGGGACAGTGCGGGTGAAAAACTGTTTTTT

V: TRBV29-1
size: .
D: TRBD2
J: TRBJ2-3
CDR3: CSVLGGGRGTDTQYF
DNA: TGCAGCGTTCTCGGGGGGGGACGGGGCACAGATACGCAGTATTTT

V: TRBV5-1
size: .
D: TRBD2
J: TRBJ2-3
CDR3: CASSFGASGLKDTQYF
DNA: TGCGCCAGCAGCTTTGGGGCTAGCGGCCTAAAAGATACGCAGTATTTT

V: TRBV19
size: .
D: TRBD2
J: TRBJ2-1
CDR3: CASRRGGLNEQFF
DNA: TGTGCCAGTCGGCGGGGGGGCCTCAATGAGCAGTTCTTC

V: TRBV5-1
size: .
D: TRBD1
J: TRBJ2-1
CDR3: CASRGTGDSNEQFF
DNA: TGCGCCAGCCGTGGGACAGGGGATAGTAATGAGCAGTTCTTC

V: TRBV18
size: .
D: .
J: TRBJ2-1
CDR3: CASSPPGHWSNEQFF
DNA: TGTGCCAGCTCACCGCCGGGACACTGGTCCAATGAGCAGTTCTTC

V: TRBV5-6
size: .
D: .
J: TRBJ2-1
CDR3: CASSLSGSSYNEQFF
DNA: TGTGCCAGCAGCTTGTCCGGTAGCTCCTACAATGAGCAGTTCTTC

V: TRBV5-1
size: .
D: TRBD1
J: TRBJ1-4
CDR3: CASSFGTGYEKLFF
DNA: TGCGCCAGCAGCTTCGGGACAGGGTATGAAAAACTGTTTTTT

V: TRBV7-2
size: once
D: .
J: TRBJ1-5
CDR3: CASSLDGQPQHF
DNA: TGTGCCAGCAGCTTAGACGGGCAGCCCCAGCATTTT

V: TRBV6-1
size: .
D: .
J: TRBJ2-6
CDR3: CASSEDRAISGANVLTF
DNA: TGTGCCAGCAGTGAAGACAGGGCCATATCTGGGGCCAACGTCCTGACTTTC

V: TRBV27
size: .
D: .
J: TRBJ1-2
CDR3: CASSSTGLDYGYTF
DNA: TGTGCCAGCAGTTCCACAGGGTTGGACTATGGCTACACCTTC

V: TRBV27
size: .
D: TRBD1
J: TRBJ2-1
CDR3: CASSFEGAAYNEQFF
DNA: TGTGCCAGCAGTTTCGAGGGGGCGGCCTACAATGAGCAGTTCTTC

V: TRBV18
size: few
D: .
J: TRBJ1-4
CDR3: CASSARGTTNLMTTNEKLFF
DNA: TGTGCCAGCTCAGCACGGGGGACAACGAACTTAATGACGACTAATGAAAAACTGTTTTTT

V: TRBV19
size: .
D: .
J: TRBJ2-5
CDR3: CASSTSYVWGVSKETQYF
DNA: TGTGCCAGTAGTACGAGTTATGTGTGGGGGGTTTCGAAGGAGACCCAGTACTTC

V: TRBV5-4
size: .
D: TRBD1
J: TRBJ1-1
CDR3: CASSVDRGNTEAFF
DNA: TGTGCCAGCAGCGTGGACAGGGGGAACACTGAAGCTTTCTTT

V: TRBV28
size: .
D: .
J: TRBJ2-2
CDR3: CASMTANRGLFF
DNA: TGTGCCAGCATGACGGCGAATCGAGGGCTGTTTTTT

V: TRBV2
size: .
D: TRBD1
J: TRBJ1-2
CDR3: CASSEEVGGIYGYTF
DNA: TGTGCCAGCAGTGAAGAGGTAGGGGGCATCTATGGCTACACCTTC

V: TRBV6-5
size: .
D: TRBD1
J: TRBJ1-2
CDR3: CASSYSDRVYGYTF
DNA: TGTGCCAGCAGTTACTCCGACAGGGTCTATGGCTACACCTTC

V: TRBV5-6
size: .
D: TRBD1
J: TRBJ1-6
CDR3: CASSWGTGRNSPLHF
DNA: TGTGCCAGCAGCTGGGGGACAGGGCGCAATTCACCCCTCCACTTT